The T cell receptor (beta chain) under discussion was sequenced for a study of cytomegalovirus exposure and HLA in healthy donors. Details on this clone: Its antigen is not known.

The PCR used 60 Vbeta and 13 Jbeta primers. Method: immunoSEQ multiplex PCR; TCRdb's copy keeps in-frame clones and lacks some. The repertoire holds 95,000 to 150,000 clones, with about 82% as singletons. CDR1 SGHRS and CDR2 YFSETQ come from the germline V gene. Trimming took off 5 bases at V and 1 base at J, with 15 bases between the two ends. The CDR3 spans 15 residues. Findings and caveats of the study: An analysis that was carried out later associated 15,000 to 20,000 TCR beta sequences with HLA alleles at 0.05 false discovery rate.

The sample comprised PBMCs. The chain joins TRBV5-1 to TRBJ1-1; possibly TRBD1 for D (6 bases). This receptor was identified in a middle-aged man in good health and CMV-seronegative. This CDR3 reads CASSRGPQGNTEAFF. The CDR3 DNA is TGCGCCAGCAGTCGCGGTCCACAGGGGAACACTGAAGCTTTCTTT.